These 8 T cell receptor beta chains originate from one sample sequenced in a study of tumour-infiltrating T cells in Burkitt lymphoma. Repertoires were generated with immunoSEQ multiplex PCR, while TCRdb's copy carries only in-frame clones and drops some. This sample's table has about a dozen clones. The specimen sequenced was tumor tissue. Receptor source: a human donor with Burkitt lymphoma.

The chain is built from TRBV5-1 and TRBJ2-6; D is ambiguous. CDR1 and CDR2 (germline): SGHRS, YFSETQ. The CDR3 is 17 residues long. V was shortened by 7 bases and J by 5 bases, with 22 bases between the two germline ends. CDR3 loop: CASELISVQSRANVLTF. DNA for the CDR3: TGCGCCAGCGAACTTATATCGGTTCAAAGTCGGGCCAACGTCCTGACTTTC.

The genes are TRBV7-1 and TRBJ2-6; D possibly corresponds to TRBD1 (5 bases). TRBV7-1 is annotated as an ORF whose role is uncertain. V was trimmed by 5 bases and J by 5 bases, leaving 22 bases between them. CDR3 length: 18 amino acids. The CDR3 bases are TGTGCCAGCAGCAGAGACATACGAGGACAAAGTCGGGCCAACGTCCTGACTTTC. As protein: CASSRDIRGQSRANVLTF.

The table lists this clone with a count of one. The chain employs TRBV13 and TRBJ2-4, with TRBD2 matching 10 bases. This CDR3 has 16 residues. The V and J ends lost 5 bases and 0 bases, in that order; junction bases with no gene match: 4. Germline CDR1 reads PRHDT; CDR2 reads FYEKMQ (reference sequence). The CDR3 nucleotides read TGTGCCAGCAGCCTCGGACTAGCGGAAGCCAAAAACATTCAGTACTTC. It is translated as CASSLGLAEAKNIQYF.

This chain joins TRBV5-1 and TRBJ2-7, with 7 bases identical to TRBD2. CDR3 length: 15 residues. Germline V gene lookup returns CDR1 SGHRS and CDR2 YFSETQ. Trimming took 0 bases from V and 0 from J; bases not matched to a gene: 3. The CDR3 coding sequence is TGCGCCAGCAGCTTGGGCGGGAGTGTCTCCTACGAGCAGTACTTC. Its translation is CASSLGGSVSYEQYF. The full variable domain, rest sourced from reference TRBV5-1 and TRBJ2-7, is KAGVTQTPRYLIKTRGQQVTLSCSPISGHRSVSWYQQTPGQGLQFLFEYFSETQRNKGNFPGRFSGRQFSNSRSEMNVSTLELGDSALYLCASSLGGSVSYEQYFGPGTRLTVT.

The chain has TRBV4-1 and TRBJ1-2; D is unclear. Trimming left V 5 bases short and J 4 bases short, with 20 bases between. The CDR3 is 16 amino acids. Germline V gene data show CDR1 as MGHRA and CDR2 as YSYEKL. For the CDR3, the DNA is TGCGCCAGCAGCTTGAAATCGAACCGAAAGACCTATGGCTACACCTTC. Its translation is CASSLKSNRKTYGYTF.

The CDR3 sequence is CSVAGQDLNYEQYF. The DNA for the CDR3 is TGCAGCGTTGCCGGACAGGACCTGAACTACGAGCAGTACTTC. The V and J genes are TRBV29-1 and TRBJ2-7; 7 bases line up with TRBD1. The germline V gene has CDR1 SQVTM and CDR2 ANQGSEA. The junction had 9 bases not matched to a gene; V was cut back by 4 bases and J by 3 bases. This CDR3 spans 14 amino acids.

This chain links TRBV5-7 with TRBJ2-6; no clear D. TRBV5-7 is an ORF, with its function uncertain. The CDR3 is made up of 17 amino acids. The ends were cut back, 7 bases at V and 5 bases at J, with 22 bases in the middle. In DNA form, the CDR3 reads TGTGCCAGCGTCGTTCATTGCGTACAAAGTCGGGCCAACGTCCTGACTTTC. It yields the protein CASVVHCVQSRANVLTF.

The V call is TRBV7-6, the J call TRBJ1-2; no definite D call. The CDR3 loop spans 15 amino acids. V gave up 5 bases and J gave up 4 bases, with 17 bases separating them. Germline V lookup: CDR1 SGHVS, CDR2 FNYEAQ. CDR3 DNA sequence: TGTGCCAGCAGCGGGAGCGCTCGAAAGACCTATGGCTACACCTTC. It is translated as CASSGSARKTYGYTF.